The sample holds a few counts of the clone carrying this T cell receptor (beta chain). The antigen is unknown. The data originate from a study of T-cell memory formation after mild COVID-19. 5'RACE with constant-segment primers yielded barcoded, UMI-tagged TCR alpha and TCR beta cDNA libraries. From the 5' RACE reads, TCRdb called clonotypes with MiXCR, one entry per CDR3 protein. The data contain roughly 100,000 distinct CDR3 sequences, about 15% of them seen just once; the ten biggest clones take up 28%. Study-level points and caveats: Mainly CM and EM harbored the contracting CD4+ clones; mainly EMRA harbored the CD8+ ones.

The CDR3 has 17 amino acids. V lost 1 base, J lost 0 bases, and 14 bases lay in between. From germline, CDR1 is SEHNR and CDR2 FQNEAQ (reference sequence). The receptor's source is an adult woman who had mild COVID-19 (a few samples of this study predate the infection). Cell type and time point are not known. The J gene is TRBJ2-3, the V gene TRBV7-9; the D gene is possibly TRBD1 (6 bases). The material sequenced was PBMCs or a T cell subset sorted from them (not recorded which). Here the CDR3 reads CASSLDWWGPSTDTQYF. The CDR3, as DNA: TGTGCCAGCAGCTTAGACTGGTGGGGGCCTAGCACAGATACGCAGTATTTT.